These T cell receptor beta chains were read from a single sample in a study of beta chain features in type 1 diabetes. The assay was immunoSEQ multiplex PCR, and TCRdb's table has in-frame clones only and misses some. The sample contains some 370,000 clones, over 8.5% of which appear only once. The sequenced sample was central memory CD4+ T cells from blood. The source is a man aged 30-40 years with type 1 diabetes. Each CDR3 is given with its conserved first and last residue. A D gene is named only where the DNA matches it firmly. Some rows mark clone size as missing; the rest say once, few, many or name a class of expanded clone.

cdr3_aa: CASSDFTGNQPQHF
cdr3_nt: TGTGCCAGCAGTGATTTTACAGGGAATCAGCCCCAGCATTTT
j_call: TRBJ1-5
d_call: NA
clone_size: NA
v_call: TRBV6-1

cdr3_aa: CASNEIGAGPGEETQYF
cdr3_nt: TGTGCCAGCAACGAGATCGGGGCGGGCCCTGGGGAAGAGACCCAGTACTTC
j_call: TRBJ2-5
d_call: NA
clone_size: NA
v_call: TRBV5-6

cdr3_aa: CASSLSSIGEETQYF
cdr3_nt: TGTGCCAGCAGCTTATCGTCGATAGGCGAAGAGACCCAGTACTTC
j_call: TRBJ2-5
d_call: NA
clone_size: few
v_call: TRBV7-8

cdr3_aa: CASSSGEGRGQPQHF
cdr3_nt: TGCGCCAGCTCGTCCGGGGAGGGCAGAGGTCAGCCCCAGCATTTT
j_call: TRBJ1-5
d_call: NA
clone_size: NA
v_call: TRBV5-1

cdr3_aa: CASSLRGTAYEQYF
cdr3_nt: TGTGCCAGTAGTCTTCGCGGGACCGCCTACGAGCAGTACTTC
j_call: TRBJ2-7
d_call: NA
clone_size: many
v_call: TRBV19

cdr3_aa: CATSREREARNEQFF
cdr3_nt: TGTGCCACCAGCAGAGAGCGGGAAGCACGAAATGAGCAGTTCTTC
j_call: TRBJ2-1
d_call: NA
clone_size: NA
v_call: TRBV15

cdr3_aa: CSVEPMRGGTDTQYF
cdr3_nt: TGCAGCGTTGAACCCATGCGCGGTGGCACAGATACGCAGTATTTT
j_call: TRBJ2-3
d_call: NA
clone_size: few
v_call: TRBV29-1

cdr3_aa: CASSLVEYGYTF
cdr3_nt: TGTGCCAGCAGCCTTGTGGAGTATGGCTACACCTTC
j_call: TRBJ1-2
d_call: NA
clone_size: many
v_call: TRBV5-4

cdr3_aa: CASSFLTSGSYNEQFF
cdr3_nt: TGTGCCAGCAGCTTCCTGACTAGCGGGTCCTACAATGAGCAGTTCTTC
j_call: TRBJ2-1
d_call: TRBD2
clone_size: NA
v_call: TRBV7-2

cdr3_aa: CASSPKEGVNSPLHF
cdr3_nt: TGTGCCAGCTCACCAAAGGAGGGAGTTAATTCACCCCTCCACTTT
j_call: TRBJ1-6
d_call: NA
clone_size: few
v_call: TRBV18

cdr3_aa: CASSESVVSNEQFF
cdr3_nt: TGTGCCAGCAGTGAATCCGTGGTATCAAATGAGCAGTTCTTC
j_call: TRBJ2-1
d_call: NA
clone_size: few
v_call: TRBV25-1